These T cell receptor beta chains were read from a single sample in a study of T cell responses to AZD1222 COVID-19 vaccine. Assay used: immunoSEQ multiplex PCR; TCRdb lists only in-frame clones, some missing. In the table there are more than 85,000 clones, 80% to 90% of which are singletons. Material: peripheral blood, obtained 28 days after the second AZD1222 dose. The source is an adult who received the AZD1222 COVID-19 vaccine. Both conserved end residues are part of each CDR3. Fields, in order: clone size, J gene, D gene, V gene, CDR3 length, CDR3 protein, CDR3 DNA. The D gene is left open where the match is weak. Clone size is given for some rows only: seen once, a few or many times, or a class if the clone is expanded.

>-|TRBJ2-3|-|TRBV3-1/TRBV3-2|14
CASSQAGARDTQYF
TGTGCCAGCAGCCAAGCGGGAGCCAGAGATACGCAGTATTTT
>-|TRBJ1-2|TRBD1|TRBV9|18
CASSADRVMGGGSYGYTF
TGTGCCAGCAGCGCGGACAGGGTAATGGGTGGAGGTAGTTATGGCTACACCTTC
>-|TRBJ1-2|TRBD1|TRBV5-4|15
CASSLEQGAGYGYTF
TGTGCCAGCAGCTTAGAACAGGGGGCGGGCTATGGCTACACCTTC
>-|TRBJ2-1|-|TRBV18|20
CASSPRLPRVTSGAEDEQFF
TGTGCCAGCTCACCACGTTTACCGAGGGTTACCTCTGGGGCGGAAGATGAGCAGTTCTTC
>-|TRBJ2-7|TRBD1|TRBV9|15
CASSPRTGGSYEQYF
TGTGCCAGCAGCCCTCGGACAGGGGGCAGCTACGAGCAGTACTTC
>-|TRBJ1-6|TRBD1|TRBV7-2|15
CASSSRQGSSSPLHF
TGTGCCAGCAGCTCTCGACAGGGATCTAGTTCACCCCTCCACTTT
>-|TRBJ1-4|-|TRBV10-2|14
CASSSGIRNEKLFF
TGCGCCAGCAGTTCCGGGATCCGTAATGAAAAACTGTTTTTT
>-|TRBJ1-2|-|TRBV5-1|13
CASSSSENYGYTF
TGCGCCAGCAGCTCGAGTGAAAACTATGGCTACACCTTC
>-|TRBJ1-1|TRBD1|TRBV5-8|13
CASFRQGGTEAFF
TGTGCCAGTTTCAGACAGGGAGGCACTGAAGCTTTCTTT
>-|TRBJ1-6|-|TRBV2|13
CASIQEFISPLHF
TGTGCCAGTATCCAGGAGTTCATATCACCCCTCCACTTT
>-|TRBJ1-2|-|TRBV6-5|14
CASILQISNYGYTF
TGTGCCAGCATCCTACAGATATCGAACTATGGCTACACCTTC
>-|TRBJ1-2|-|TRBV19|13
CASSLYGYYGYTF
TGTGCCAGTAGTCTATACGGATACTATGGCTACACCTTC
>-|TRBJ1-5|-|TRBV19|17
CASSAPWGRRGIQPQHF
TGTGCCAGTAGTGCCCCCTGGGGAAGGCGGGGGATTCAGCCCCAGCATTTT
>once|TRBJ2-2|-|TRBV9|15
CASSGRASPTGELFF
TGTGCCAGCAGCGGAAGGGCTAGCCCCACCGGGGAGCTGTTTTTT
>-|TRBJ2-3|-|TRBV5-4|14
CASSFEGSTDTQYF
TGTGCCAGCAGCTTCGAGGGAAGCACAGATACGCAGTATTTT
>-|TRBJ1-3|-|TRBV5-1|16
CASSRVGQVSGNTIYF
TGCGCCAGCAGCAGGGTGGGTCAGGTGTCTGGAAACACCATATATTTT
>-|TRBJ1-4|TRBD1|TRBV19|14
CASSIQGANEKLFF
TGTGCCAGTAGTATTCAGGGGGCGAATGAAAAACTGTTTTTT
>-|TRBJ2-3|TRBD2|TRBV29-1|15
CSAVQIAGFGDTQYF
TGCAGCGCTGTTCAGATAGCGGGGTTCGGAGATACGCAGTATTTT
>once|TRBJ2-7|TRBD1|TRBV11-2|15
CASSLVGQGGAEQYF
TGTGCCAGCAGCTTAGTTGGACAGGGCGGCGCCGAGCAGTACTTC
>once|TRBJ2-1|TRBD2|TRBV9|15
CASSAGGLAGGPQFF
TGTGCCAGCAGCGCGGGAGGACTAGCGGGAGGGCCTCAGTTCTTC
>few|TRBJ1-6|-|TRBV5-4|15
CASSSSTYRDSPLHF
TGTGCCAGCAGCTCCTCAACCTATAGGGATTCACCCCTCCACTTT
>-|TRBJ1-5|TRBD1|TRBV27|15
CASSPIGQGGQPQHF
TGTGCCAGCAGCCCTATTGGACAGGGGGGTCAGCCCCAGCATTTT
>-|TRBJ1-6|-|TRBV7-8|16
CASSRDGYSYNSPLHF
TGTGCCAGCAGCCGCGACGGTTACTCCTATAATTCACCCCTCCACTTT
>-|TRBJ1-1|-|TRBV3-1/TRBV3-2|16
CASSSRREATNTEAFF
TGTGCCAGCAGCTCGCGCCGAGAGGCAACGAACACTGAAGCTTTCTTT
>once|TRBJ1-2|TRBD1|TRBV4-1|15
CASSQGGGRGYGYTF
TGCGCCAGCAGCCAAGGAGGGGGCCGGGGCTATGGCTACACCTTC
>-|TRBJ1-2|-|TRBV21-1|16
CASSKGAKGAGYGYTF
TGTGCCAGCAGCAAAGGGGCTAAGGGGGCAGGTTATGGCTACACCTTC
>-|TRBJ2-3|TRBD1|TRBV7-9|16
CASSPRTGTSTDTQYF
TGTGCCAGCAGCCCTCGGACAGGGACAAGCACAGATACGCAGTATTTT
>-|TRBJ1-2|-|TRBV27|14
CASSLTGGNGGYTF
TGTGCCAGCAGTTTGACAGGAGGGAATGGCGGCTACACCTTC
>-|TRBJ1-4|TRBD1|TRBV18|15
CASSRDRATNEKLFF
TGTGCCAGCTCACGGGACAGAGCAACTAATGAAAAACTGTTTTTT
>-|TRBJ1-5|-|TRBV2|12
CASRGDNQPQHF
TGTGCCAGCAGGGGTGATAATCAGCCCCAGCATTTT
>-|TRBJ1-2|TRBD1|TRBV19|13
CASTIQGRHGYTF
TGTGCCAGTACCATACAGGGGAGGCATGGCTACACCTTC
>-|TRBJ1-4|-|TRBV7-9|16
CASSLRTDTTNEKLFF
TGTGCCAGCAGCTTACGGACAGACACAACTAATGAAAAACTGTTTTTT
>-|TRBJ2-4|-|TRBV6-5|16
CASSYGPLAAKNIQYF
TGTGCCAGCAGTTACGGGCCTCTCGCAGCCAAAAACATTCAGTACTTC
>-|TRBJ1-5|-|TRBV12-3/TRBV12-4|12
CASTYGNQPQHF
TGTGCCAGCACTTACGGGAATCAGCCCCAGCATTTT
>-|TRBJ2-1|TRBD2|TRBV19|15
CASSDGGGSYNEQFF
TGTGCCAGTAGTGACGGGGGGGGCTCCTACAATGAGCAGTTCTTC
>-|TRBJ1-2|TRBD1|TRBV28|14
CASSSARTGDGYTF
TGTGCCAGCAGTTCCGCCCGGACAGGGGATGGCTACACCTTC
>-|TRBJ2-3|-|TRBV5-1|14
CASSLLGSTDTQYF
TGCGCCAGCAGCTTGCTCGGTAGCACAGATACGCAGTATTTT
>-|TRBJ1-5|-|TRBV30|15
CAWSMDSYSNQPQHF
TGTGCCTGGAGCATGGACAGTTATAGCAATCAGCCCCAGCATTTT
>-|TRBJ2-5|-|TRBV18|12
CASSRSQETQYF
TGTGCCAGCTCACGATCCCAAGAGACCCAGTACTTC
>-|TRBJ1-5|-|TRBV6-5|14
CASSTQGSNQPQHF
TGTGCCAGCAGCACTCAGGGGTCGAACCAGCCCCAGCATTTT
>-|TRBJ2-7|TRBD1|TRBV4-2|14
CASSQTGTAYEQYF
TGTGCCAGCAGCCAGACCGGGACAGCTTACGAGCAGTACTTC
>-|TRBJ1-2|-|TRBV18|15
CASSPNPSVGYGYTF
TGTGCCAGCTCACCGAATCCGAGCGTCGGCTATGGCTACACCTTC
>-|TRBJ1-6|TRBD1|TRBV5-6|15
CASSLGDRYNSPLHF
TGTGCCAGCAGCTTGGGGGACAGATATAATTCACCCCTCCACTTT
>-|TRBJ2-1|-|TRBV5-8|17
CASSLLVTTSSYNEQFF
TGTGCCAGCAGCTTGCTAGTGACTACAAGCTCCTACAATGAGCAGTTCTTC
>-|TRBJ1-2|-|TRBV29-1|15
CSVEGLSARRYGYTF
TGCAGCGTTGAAGGTCTTTCGGCCCGGAGGTATGGCTACACCTTC
>once|TRBJ1-3|-|TRBV7-9|15
CASSLVAGAGNTIYF
TGTGCCAGCAGCTTAGTTGCAGGGGCCGGAAACACCATATATTTT
>-|TRBJ2-7|-|TRBV4-1|12
CASSPDGAKQYF
TGCGCCAGCAGCCCTGACGGAGCCAAGCAGTACTTC
>-|TRBJ2-1|TRBD2|TRBV27|15
CASSFRTSGDGEQFF
TGTGCCAGCAGTTTTAGGACTAGCGGGGACGGAGAGCAGTTCTTC
>-|TRBJ1-2|-|TRBV21-1|15
CASSKFGRSPYGYTF
TGTGCCAGCAGCAAATTCGGTAGATCTCCCTATGGCTACACCTTC
>once|TRBJ1-1|-|TRBV5-1|12
CASSSGNTEAFF
TGCGCCAGCAGCTCCGGCAACACTGAAGCTTTCTTT
>few|TRBJ2-4|TRBD2|TRBV4-1|20
CASSQAGTSGTAGTKNIQYF
TGCGCCAGCAGCCAAGCTGGGACTAGCGGGACGGCGGGAACCAAAAACATTCAGTACTTC
>-|TRBJ1-1|TRBD1|TRBV10-3|12
CAGGQGSTEAFF
TGTGCCGGAGGACAGGGAAGCACTGAAGCTTTCTTT
>-|TRBJ1-5|TRBD1|TRBV28|14
CASSFPRTGQPQHF
TGTGCCAGCAGTTTCCCCAGGACAGGTCAGCCCCAGCATTTT